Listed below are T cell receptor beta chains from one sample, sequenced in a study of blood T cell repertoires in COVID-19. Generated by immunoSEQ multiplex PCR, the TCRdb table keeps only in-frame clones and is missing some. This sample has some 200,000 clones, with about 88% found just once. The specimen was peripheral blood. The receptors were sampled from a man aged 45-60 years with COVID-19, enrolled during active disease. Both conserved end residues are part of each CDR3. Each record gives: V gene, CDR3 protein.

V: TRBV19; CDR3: CASSTQSDTQYF
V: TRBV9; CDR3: CASTHLQGPWMNTEAFF
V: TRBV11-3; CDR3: CASSVEGGFGYEQYF
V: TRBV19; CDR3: CASSMTSSETQYF
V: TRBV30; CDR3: CAWSAHKGARGETQYF
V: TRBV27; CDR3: CASRGSGVSGYTF
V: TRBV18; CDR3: CASSPMEGEKLFF
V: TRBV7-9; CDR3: CASGQGHEQYF
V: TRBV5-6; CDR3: CASSAGHSYGYTF
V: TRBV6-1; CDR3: CASSEHTSYEQYF
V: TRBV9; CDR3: CASSVPADSHEQFF
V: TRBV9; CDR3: CASSSRVGRDEKLFF
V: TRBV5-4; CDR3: CASSDGLAGGNEQFF
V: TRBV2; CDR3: CASSVRDYSYEQYF
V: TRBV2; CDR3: CASSSVTGWADTQYF
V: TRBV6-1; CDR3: CASSEFTIAKNIQYF
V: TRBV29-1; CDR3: CSVEKIREGNTEAFF
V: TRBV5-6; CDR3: CASSLIDLAGADTQYF
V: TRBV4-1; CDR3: CASSQIPEVAEAFF
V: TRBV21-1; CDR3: CASIYSNQPQHF
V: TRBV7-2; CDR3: CASKDRVNEKLFF
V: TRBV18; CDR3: CASSTDRVRLHF
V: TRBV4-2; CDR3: CASSQVMALMNNSPLHF
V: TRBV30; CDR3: CAWSVPQFSYEQYF